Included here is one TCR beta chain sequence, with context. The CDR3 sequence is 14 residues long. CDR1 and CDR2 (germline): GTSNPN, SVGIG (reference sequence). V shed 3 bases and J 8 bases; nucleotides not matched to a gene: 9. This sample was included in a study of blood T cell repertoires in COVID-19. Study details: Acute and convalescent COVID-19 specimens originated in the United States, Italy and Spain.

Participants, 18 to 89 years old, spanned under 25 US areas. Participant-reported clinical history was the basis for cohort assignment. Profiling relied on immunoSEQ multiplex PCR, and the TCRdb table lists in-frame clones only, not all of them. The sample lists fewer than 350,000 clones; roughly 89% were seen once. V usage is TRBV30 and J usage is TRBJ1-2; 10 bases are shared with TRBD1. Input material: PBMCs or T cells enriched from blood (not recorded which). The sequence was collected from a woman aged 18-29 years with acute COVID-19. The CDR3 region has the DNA TGTGCCTGGAGCCTCGACAGGGGGCGGCGGGGCTACACCTTC. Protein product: CAWSLDRGRRGYTF. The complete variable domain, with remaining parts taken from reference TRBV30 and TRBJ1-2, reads SQTIHQWPATLVQPVGSPLSLECTVEGTSNPNLYWYRQAAGRGLQLLFYSVGIGQISSEVPQNLSASRPQDRQFILSSKKLLLSDSGFYLCAWSLDRGRRGYTFGSGTRLTVV.